Reported below is one TCR beta chain. This sample is part of a study of blood T cell repertoires in COVID-19. The CDR3 has 15 residues. Trimming cost V 3 bases and J 3 bases; bases outside gene matches: 2. Germline V CDR1 and CDR2: KGHSH, LQKENI. Assay used: immunoSEQ multiplex PCR; TCRdb lists only in-frame clones, some missing. The table lists around 100,000 clones, 89% of them singletons, with less than 3.5% in the top ten. The sample comprised peripheral blood. The sequence derives from a middle-aged man with COVID-19, enrolled during active disease. The gene calls are TRBV18 and TRBJ2-7; 13 positions match TRBD2. The CDR3, as DNA: TGTGCCAGCTCACCTGGGACTAGCGGGAACTACGAGCAGTACTTC. This gives the protein CASSPGTSGNYEQYF. The variable domain in full, with the rest retrieved from reference TRBV18 and TRBJ2-7, is NAGVMQNPRHLVRRRGQEARLRCSPMKGHSHVYWYRQLPEEGLKFMVYLQKENIIDESGMPKERFSAEFPKEGPSILRIQQVVRGDSAAYFCASSPGTSGNYEQYFGPGTRLTVT.